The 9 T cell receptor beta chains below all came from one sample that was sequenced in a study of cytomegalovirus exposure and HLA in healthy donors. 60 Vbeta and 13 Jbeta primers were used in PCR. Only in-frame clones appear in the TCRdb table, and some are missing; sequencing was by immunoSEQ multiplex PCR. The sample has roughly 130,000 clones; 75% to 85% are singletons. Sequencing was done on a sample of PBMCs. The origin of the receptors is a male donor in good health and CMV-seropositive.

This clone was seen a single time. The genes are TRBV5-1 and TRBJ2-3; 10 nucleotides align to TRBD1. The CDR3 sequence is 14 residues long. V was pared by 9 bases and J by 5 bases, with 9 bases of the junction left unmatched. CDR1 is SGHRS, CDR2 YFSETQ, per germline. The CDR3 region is CATTDRGPGDTQYF. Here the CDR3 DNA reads TGCGCCACGACAGACAGGGGGCCAGGAGATACGCAGTATTTT.

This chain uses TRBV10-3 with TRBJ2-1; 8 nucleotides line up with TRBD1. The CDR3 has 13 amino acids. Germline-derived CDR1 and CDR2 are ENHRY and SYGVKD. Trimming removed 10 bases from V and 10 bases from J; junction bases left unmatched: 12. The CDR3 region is CATTGGGYYEQFF. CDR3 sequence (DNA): TGTGCCACCACAGGGGGTGGATACTACGAGCAGTTCTTC.

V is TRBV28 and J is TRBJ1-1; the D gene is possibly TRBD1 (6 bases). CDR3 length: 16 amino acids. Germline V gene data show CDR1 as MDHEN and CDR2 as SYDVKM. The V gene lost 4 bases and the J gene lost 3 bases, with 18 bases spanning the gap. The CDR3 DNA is TGTGCCAGCAGTTCCGATGCCGGAGGGGGGGACACTGAAGCTTTCTTT. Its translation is CASSSDAGGGDTEAFF.

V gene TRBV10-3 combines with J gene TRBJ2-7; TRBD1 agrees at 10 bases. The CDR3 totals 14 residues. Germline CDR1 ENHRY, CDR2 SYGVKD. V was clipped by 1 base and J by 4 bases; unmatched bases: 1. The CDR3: CAISEWTGGYEQYF. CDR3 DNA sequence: TGTGCCATCAGTGAGTGGACAGGGGGTTACGAGCAGTACTTC.

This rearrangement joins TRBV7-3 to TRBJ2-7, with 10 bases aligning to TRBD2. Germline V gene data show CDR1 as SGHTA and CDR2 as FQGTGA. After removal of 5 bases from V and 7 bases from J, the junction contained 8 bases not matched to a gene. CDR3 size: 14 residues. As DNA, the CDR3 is TGTGCCAGCAGCCGGACTAGCGGAGCTGTAGAGCAGTACTTC. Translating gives CASSRTSGAVEQYF.

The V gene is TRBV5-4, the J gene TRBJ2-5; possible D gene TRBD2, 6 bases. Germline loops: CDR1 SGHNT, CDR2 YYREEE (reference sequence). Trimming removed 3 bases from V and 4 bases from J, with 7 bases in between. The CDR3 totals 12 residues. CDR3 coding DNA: TGTGCCAGCAGCTCTAGCGCAGAGACCCAGTACTTC. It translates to CASSSSAETQYF.

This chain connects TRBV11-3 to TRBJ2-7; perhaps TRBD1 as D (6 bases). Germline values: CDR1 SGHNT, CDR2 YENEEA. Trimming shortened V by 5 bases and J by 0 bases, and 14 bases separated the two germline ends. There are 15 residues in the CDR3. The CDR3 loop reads CASSASTGSSYEQYF. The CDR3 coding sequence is TGTGCCAGCAGCGCCTCTACAGGGAGCTCCTACGAGCAGTACTTC.

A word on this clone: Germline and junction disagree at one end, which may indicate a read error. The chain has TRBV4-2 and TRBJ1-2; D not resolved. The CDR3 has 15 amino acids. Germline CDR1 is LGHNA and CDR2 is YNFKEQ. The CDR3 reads CASSQELGSIDGYTF. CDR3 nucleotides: TGTGCCAGTAGCCAAGAACTAGGGAGCATAGACGGCTACACCTTC.

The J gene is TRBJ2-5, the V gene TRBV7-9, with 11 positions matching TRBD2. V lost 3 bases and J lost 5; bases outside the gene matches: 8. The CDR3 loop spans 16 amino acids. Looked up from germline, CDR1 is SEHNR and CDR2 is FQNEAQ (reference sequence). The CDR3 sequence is CASSLTVLAGEETQYF. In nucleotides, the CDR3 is TGTGCCAGCAGCTTGACCGTACTAGCGGGAGAGGAGACCCAGTACTTC.